This is a list of T cell receptor beta chains from one sample in a study of cytomegalovirus exposure and HLA in healthy donors. Only in-frame clones appear in the TCRdb table, and some are missing; sequencing was by immunoSEQ multiplex PCR. The sample yields over 80,000 clones, roughly four fifths seen once. Sequencing was done on a sample of PBMCs. Receptors originate from a man in his thirties or forties in good health and CMV-seropositive. Each CDR3 is given with its conserved first and last residue. Fields, in order: D gene, V gene, clone size, J gene, CDR3 DNA, CDR3 protein. A D gene is named only where the DNA matches it firmly. Where a row states a size, it is once, few, many or the class of an expanded clone; other rows omit it.

D: .; V: TRBV19; size: once; J: TRBJ1-1; DNA: TGTGCCAGTAGTATGAAACCTACAGGGAAGGCTGAAGCTTTCTTT; CDR3: CASSMKPTGKAEAFF
D: .; V: TRBV2; size: .; J: TRBJ1-4; DNA: TGTGCCAGCAGTCGGGACACCGATGAAAAACTGTTTTTT; CDR3: CASSRDTDEKLFF
D: TRBD2; V: TRBV2; size: .; J: TRBJ2-2; DNA: TGTGCCAGCGGGACTACGCCGTTTTTTGTGGGCACCGGGGAGCTGTTTTTT; CDR3: CASGTTPFFVGTGELFF
D: TRBD1; V: TRBV7-9; size: .; J: TRBJ2-5; DNA: TGTGCCAGCAGCCCGGGACAGTACCAGGAGCCCCAGTACTTC; CDR3: CASSPGQYQEPQYF
D: TRBD1; V: TRBV10-1; size: once; J: TRBJ1-1; DNA: TGCGCCAGCAGTTCTGGACAGGGGGGTATCCCTGAAGCTTTCTTT; CDR3: CASSSGQGGIPEAFF
D: .; V: TRBV7-9; size: .; J: TRBJ2-7; DNA: TGTTCCAGCAGCCTCCGCTCCTACGAGCAGTACTTC; CDR3: CSSSLRSYEQYF
D: .; V: TRBV4-3; size: .; J: TRBJ2-5; DNA: TGCGCCAGCAGCCAGGGCCGGGACTTTGGGGAGACCCAGTACTTC; CDR3: CASSQGRDFGETQYF
D: TRBD2; V: TRBV30; size: .; J: TRBJ2-1; DNA: TGTGCCTGGACTAGCGGGAGGGACTACAATGAGCAGTTCTTC; CDR3: CAWTSGRDYNEQFF
D: .; V: TRBV19; size: once; J: TRBJ1-5; DNA: TGTGCCAGTAGTATAGAAGGGACCGGGACACCTAATCAGCCCCAGCATTTT; CDR3: CASSIEGTGTPNQPQHF
D: .; V: TRBV5-1; size: .; J: TRBJ2-7; DNA: TGCGCCGGCAGCTTGGGTTGGGGGGAGGCAGTCTACGAGCAGTACTTC; CDR3: CAGSLGWGEAVYEQYF
D: TRBD2; V: TRBV5-1; size: .; J: TRBJ2-1; DNA: TGCGCCAGCAATCCCACGGGAGGGTCCTACAATGAGCAGTTCTTC; CDR3: CASNPTGGSYNEQFF
D: .; V: TRBV10-3; size: .; J: TRBJ2-7; DNA: TGTGCCACGGAGGCTCAATACGAGCAGTACTTC; CDR3: CATEAQYEQYF
D: TRBD1; V: TRBV14; size: .; J: TRBJ2-3; DNA: TGTGCCAGCAGCCGACGGGGACAGGGCCACACAGATACGCAGTATTTT; CDR3: CASSRRGQGHTDTQYF
D: .; V: TRBV27; size: .; J: TRBJ1-4; DNA: TGTGCCAGCAGTTTAAACGGGGGTAATGAAAAACTGTTTTTT; CDR3: CASSLNGGNEKLFF
D: TRBD2; V: TRBV15; size: .; J: TRBJ2-1; DNA: TGTGCCACCAGCAGTAGAAGAGCGGGACCGTACAATGAGCAGTTCTTC; CDR3: CATSSRRAGPYNEQFF
D: .; V: TRBV4-1; size: .; J: TRBJ2-7; DNA: TGCGCCAGCAGCCAAGGGGAGACTGCCGCCCGGGACGAGCAGTACTTC; CDR3: CASSQGETAARDEQYF
D: .; V: TRBV27; size: few; J: TRBJ1-1; DNA: TGTGCCAGCAGTCTCGGGGGGCAGACTGAAGCTTTCTTT; CDR3: CASSLGGQTEAFF
D: .; V: TRBV7-2; size: .; J: TRBJ2-1; DNA: TGTGCCAGCGCAGGGAAGGAAAGGACATCCTACAATGAGCAGTTCTTC; CDR3: CASAGKERTSYNEQFF
D: TRBD2; V: TRBV11-3; size: .; J: TRBJ2-7; DNA: TGTGCCAGCAGCGAGATATCGGGGGGTGGCGAGCAGTACTTC; CDR3: CASSEISGGGEQYF
D: .; V: TRBV10-3; size: .; J: TRBJ1-4; DNA: TGTGCCATCAGTGAAGGGTGGAAGGGGGATGGGGAAAAACTGTTTTTT; CDR3: CAISEGWKGDGEKLFF
D: TRBD2; V: TRBV5-1; size: .; J: TRBJ2-3; DNA: TGCGCCAGCAGCTTGCTTAAGCGGGAGGGCTTCAGTAGCAGCACAGATACGCAGTATTTT; CDR3: CASSLLKREGFSSSTDTQYF
D: TRBD2; V: TRBV13; size: .; J: TRBJ2-7; DNA: TGTGCCAGCAGCTTAGGCCTAGCGGACTACGAGCAGTACTTC; CDR3: CASSLGLADYEQYF
D: TRBD2; V: TRBV4-3; size: .; J: TRBJ2-7; DNA: TGCGCCAGCAGCCAAGGCATTACTAGCGGCTACGAGCAGTACTTC; CDR3: CASSQGITSGYEQYF
D: TRBD2; V: TRBV28; size: .; J: TRBJ2-3; DNA: TGTGCCAGCAGTTTGACTAGCGGGAGTCAGGCAGATACGCAGTATTTT; CDR3: CASSLTSGSQADTQYF
D: .; V: TRBV7-8; size: .; J: TRBJ2-5; DNA: TGTGCCAGCAGCTTAGAGCGGGCCTCGGGGGAGACCCAGTACTTC; CDR3: CASSLERASGETQYF
D: .; V: TRBV21-1; size: .; J: TRBJ2-7; DNA: TGTGCCAGCAGCAAAGGGGCGGGAACGTACGAGCAGTACTTC; CDR3: CASSKGAGTYEQYF
D: .; V: TRBV18; size: .; J: TRBJ1-1; DNA: TGTGCCAGCTCACCAAATGCGGGGACTGAAGCTTTCTTT; CDR3: CASSPNAGTEAFF
D: .; V: TRBV15; size: .; J: TRBJ2-2; DNA: TGTGCCACCAGCAGAGATCGTGGGGCAGGTCATAACGGGGAGCTGTTTTTT; CDR3: CATSRDRGAGHNGELFF